A single sample is the source of the 6 T cell receptor beta chains below, sequenced in a study of OX40 agonist ivuxolimab in advanced cancers. The repertoire was sequenced with immunoSEQ multiplex PCR; TCRdb's copy has only in-frame clones and lacks some. The table lists 25,000 to 35,000 clones, more than 85% of them singletons, with about 15% in the top ten. Sequencing used CD4+ or CD8+ T cells sorted from blood, obtained in a trial of the OX40 agonist ivuxolimab. These receptors were taken from an adult with an advanced solid tumor such as melanoma, head and neck, liver or kidney cancer.

V is TRBV2 and J is TRBJ1-5; D not certain. Germline CDR1 is SNHLY and CDR2 is FYNNEI. Trimming cost V 1 base and J 7 bases, with 11 bases left between them. This CDR3 is built from 14 residues. This chain's CDR3 is CASSEVLTGQPQHF. CDR3 DNA: TGTGCCAGCAGTGAAGTACTGACGGGGCAGCCCCAGCATTTT.

The chain carries TRBV6-5 and TRBJ2-1; D remains ambiguous. This CDR3 comprises 13 residues. V dropped 0 bases and J dropped 8 bases, with 8 bases sitting between them. Per the germline V gene, CDR1 is MNHEY and CDR2 is SVGAGI. The CDR3, as DNA: TGTGCCAGCAGTTACTCCCCTGGGGATGAGCAGTTCTTC. Its translation is CASSYSPGDEQFF.

J is TRBJ2-1 and V is TRBV5-4, with TRBD2 matching over 10 bases. Trimming took 5 bases from V and 4 from J; bases not matched to a gene: 3. The CDR3 is made up of 14 amino acids. Germline V gene data show CDR1 as SGHNT and CDR2 as YYREEE (reference sequence). The CDR3 DNA reads TGTGCCAGCAGGGCTAGCGGGAGTTACAATGAGCAGTTCTTC. Amino acid sequence: CASRASGSYNEQFF.

This clone was found a few times. This sequence joins TRBV5-6 and TRBJ2-3; 7 bases are a match to TRBD1. Losses at the gene ends were 2 bases for V and 1 base for J; bases not matched to a gene: 1. CDR1 and CDR2 (germline): SGHDT, YYEEEE. This CDR3 is 14 amino acids long. Here the CDR3 DNA reads TGTGCCAGCAGCTTCGGGACAGGCACAGATACGCAGTATTTT. It translates to CASSFGTGTDTQYF.

The chain joins TRBV28 to TRBJ1-2, with D tentatively TRBD1 (6 bases). Trimming shortened V by 4 bases and J by 6 bases, and 12 bases separated the two germline ends. The length of the CDR3 is 13 residues. CDR1 and CDR2 from the germline V gene are MDHEN and SYDVKM. The CDR3 protein is CASSYQGSDGYTF. For the CDR3, the DNA is TGTGCCAGCAGTTATCAGGGGTCAGATGGCTACACCTTC.

The rearrangement uses TRBV28 and TRBJ2-7; no clear D gene. V was trimmed by 6 bases and J by 2 bases, leaving 11 bases between them. This CDR3 has 13 residues. Looked up from germline, CDR1 is MDHEN and CDR2 is SYDVKM. The CDR3 DNA reads as TGTGCCAGCAGGGATCATGGAACCTACGAGCAGTACTTC. It specifies CASRDHGTYEQYF.